These T cell receptor beta chains were read from a single sample in a study of cytomegalovirus exposure and HLA in healthy donors. Sequencing was performed with immunoSEQ multiplex PCR; in TCRdb, only in-frame clones are kept and a portion is missing. The profile shows about 130,000 clones, around 72% of them singletons. Sequencing used PBMCs. These receptors came from a young man in good health and CMV-seronegative. Each CDR3 is given with its conserved first and last residue. Fields, in order: J gene, clone size, D gene, V gene, CDR3 DNA, CDR3 protein. D genes are given only for firm matches. Clone size appears in some rows only: once, few, many, or a class for an expanded clone.

j_call: TRBJ1-6
clone_size: -
d_call: -
v_call: TRBV19
cdr3_nt: TGTGCCAGTAGTGACATTTTAAATTCACCCCTCCACTTT
cdr3_aa: CASSDILNSPLHF

j_call: TRBJ1-1
clone_size: -
d_call: -
v_call: TRBV18
cdr3_nt: TGTGCCAGCTCACCGAGCGAGGAGGGGAAGGCTTTCTTT
cdr3_aa: CASSPSEEGKAFF

j_call: TRBJ1-6
clone_size: few
d_call: -
v_call: TRBV27
cdr3_nt: TGTGCCAGCAGTTTAATTAGGCAGGGCGGTAATTCACCCCTCCACTTT
cdr3_aa: CASSLIRQGGNSPLHF

j_call: TRBJ2-1
clone_size: few
d_call: TRBD2
v_call: TRBV7-3
cdr3_nt: TGTGCCAGCAGCCCAGTAGGGGCGGGGGGGCCTGGAGAGCAGTTCTTC
cdr3_aa: CASSPVGAGGPGEQFF

j_call: TRBJ1-6
clone_size: -
d_call: -
v_call: TRBV7-9
cdr3_nt: TGTGCCAGCAGCTTAGAACAGTATAATTCACCCCTCCACTTT
cdr3_aa: CASSLEQYNSPLHF

j_call: TRBJ2-1
clone_size: -
d_call: TRBD2
v_call: TRBV4-2
cdr3_nt: TGTGCCAGCAGCCAACGTCTTCGGACTAGGGACAATGAGCAGTTCTTC
cdr3_aa: CASSQRLRTRDNEQFF

j_call: TRBJ2-5
clone_size: once
d_call: -
v_call: TRBV30
cdr3_nt: TGTGCCTGGTCCAGGGAAAAAGAGACCCAGTACTTC
cdr3_aa: CAWSREKETQYF

j_call: TRBJ2-7
clone_size: -
d_call: -
v_call: TRBV11-2
cdr3_nt: TGTGCCAGCAGCTCAACCTACGAGCAGTACTTC
cdr3_aa: CASSSTYEQYF

j_call: TRBJ1-5
clone_size: -
d_call: -
v_call: TRBV5-5
cdr3_nt: TGTGCCAGCAGCCAGGAGGCAGGGGTCGAGCATTTT
cdr3_aa: CASSQEAGVEHF

j_call: TRBJ1-1
clone_size: once
d_call: TRBD1
v_call: TRBV28
cdr3_nt: TGTGCCAGCAGTTTATTCCCCAGGACAGGGCGCACTGAAGCTTTCTTT
cdr3_aa: CASSLFPRTGRTEAFF

j_call: TRBJ1-4
clone_size: -
d_call: TRBD1
v_call: TRBV6-6
cdr3_nt: TGTGCCAGCAGACCCCAGGGGGCTAATGAAAAACTGTTTTTT
cdr3_aa: CASRPQGANEKLFF

j_call: TRBJ2-5
clone_size: once
d_call: TRBD1
v_call: TRBV7-3
cdr3_nt: TGTGCCAGCAGCCATGGGACAGGGGGCCAAGAGACCCAGTACTTC
cdr3_aa: CASSHGTGGQETQYF

j_call: TRBJ1-2
clone_size: -
d_call: -
v_call: TRBV7-9
cdr3_nt: TGTGCCAGCAGCTTAGACGGGTATGGCTACACCTTC
cdr3_aa: CASSLDGYGYTF

j_call: TRBJ1-2
clone_size: -
d_call: TRBD1
v_call: TRBV28
cdr3_nt: TGTGCCAGCAGTTTCCTGGGACAGCGGATTTATGGCTACACCTTC
cdr3_aa: CASSFLGQRIYGYTF

j_call: TRBJ1-4
clone_size: -
d_call: TRBD1
v_call: TRBV6-5
cdr3_nt: TGTGCCAGCAGGGACAGGGTCGTTGAAAAACTGTTTTTT
cdr3_aa: CASRDRVVEKLFF

j_call: TRBJ2-5
clone_size: -
d_call: TRBD2
v_call: TRBV10-1
cdr3_nt: TGCGCCAGCAGTTTTAGCGGGGGGGGTCAAGAGACCCAGTACTTC
cdr3_aa: CASSFSGGGQETQYF

j_call: TRBJ2-1
clone_size: few
d_call: -
v_call: TRBV6-5
cdr3_nt: TGTGCCAGCAGTTACTCGGGGGGTCACAGGTCGAATGAGCAGTTCTTC
cdr3_aa: CASSYSGGHRSNEQFF

j_call: TRBJ1-1
clone_size: once
d_call: TRBD1
v_call: TRBV7-3
cdr3_nt: TGTGCCAGCAGCGTCGGACAGGGGACTGAAGCTTTCTTT
cdr3_aa: CASSVGQGTEAFF

j_call: TRBJ2-7
clone_size: -
d_call: -
v_call: TRBV4-3
cdr3_nt: TGCGCCAGCAGCCAAGATCCAAGGACAGTTAGCTCCTACGAGCAGTACTTC
cdr3_aa: CASSQDPRTVSSYEQYF

j_call: TRBJ1-4
clone_size: -
d_call: -
v_call: TRBV5-1
cdr3_nt: TGCGCCAGCTCGTTAAGGACATTTTTACAAAATGAAAAACTGTTTTTT
cdr3_aa: CASSLRTFLQNEKLFF

j_call: TRBJ1-1
clone_size: -
d_call: TRBD1
v_call: TRBV23-1
cdr3_nt: TGCGCCAGCAGCGGACAGGGGTCGGGCACTGAAGCTTTCTTT
cdr3_aa: CASSGQGSGTEAFF

j_call: TRBJ2-7
clone_size: -
d_call: -
v_call: TRBV4-1
cdr3_nt: TGCGCCAGCAGCCGGGGGGCCGGGACAGACTACGAGCAGTACTTC
cdr3_aa: CASSRGAGTDYEQYF

j_call: TRBJ1-3
clone_size: few
d_call: -
v_call: TRBV2
cdr3_nt: TGTGCCAGCTTAAACGGGGAGGGAAACACCATATATTTT
cdr3_aa: CASLNGEGNTIYF

j_call: TRBJ2-6
clone_size: -
d_call: TRBD1
v_call: TRBV19
cdr3_nt: TGTGCCAGTAGTACGTCTGGGACAGGCTCTGGGGCCAACGTCCTGACTTTC
cdr3_aa: CASSTSGTGSGANVLTF

j_call: TRBJ2-7
clone_size: -
d_call: TRBD1
v_call: TRBV7-2
cdr3_nt: TGTGCCAGCAGCCTCCTAAGGGACAGGGACCCCTCTAACTTC
cdr3_aa: CASSLLRDRDPSNF

j_call: TRBJ2-2
clone_size: -
d_call: -
v_call: TRBV27
cdr3_nt: TGTGCCAGCAGTACCCCTCTGAGTACCGGGGAGCTGTTTTTT
cdr3_aa: CASSTPLSTGELFF

j_call: TRBJ1-2
clone_size: -
d_call: TRBD1
v_call: TRBV6-6
cdr3_nt: TGTGCCAGCAGTCCCCGGACAGGGAAACATGGCTACACCTTC
cdr3_aa: CASSPRTGKHGYTF

j_call: TRBJ2-1
clone_size: -
d_call: -
v_call: TRBV27
cdr3_nt: TGTGCCAGCAGTATCCTAGGCAATGAGCAGTTCTTC
cdr3_aa: CASSILGNEQFF

j_call: TRBJ2-1
clone_size: -
d_call: -
v_call: TRBV11-2
cdr3_nt: TGTGCCAGCAGCTTAGGCCTTAGCTCCTACAATGAGCAGTTCTTC
cdr3_aa: CASSLGLSSYNEQFF

j_call: TRBJ2-3
clone_size: -
d_call: TRBD2
v_call: TRBV11-2
cdr3_nt: TGTGCCAGCCGCACGGGGGGGCGGTCAGATACGCAGTATTTT
cdr3_aa: CASRTGGRSDTQYF

j_call: TRBJ1-2
clone_size: -
d_call: TRBD1
v_call: TRBV20-1
cdr3_nt: TGCAGTGCCCAGGGGGCGCGTGGCTACACCTTC
cdr3_aa: CSAQGARGYTF

j_call: TRBJ1-2
clone_size: -
d_call: TRBD1
v_call: TRBV13
cdr3_nt: TGTGCCAGCAGCATCAATCGATCGAAGACAGGGTCGGGAAGCTATGGCTACACCTTC
cdr3_aa: CASSINRSKTGSGSYGYTF

j_call: TRBJ2-5
clone_size: -
d_call: TRBD1
v_call: TRBV2
cdr3_nt: TGTGCCGGTCTTGGACAGGGGAAAGAGACCCAGTACTTC
cdr3_aa: CAGLGQGKETQYF

j_call: TRBJ2-1
clone_size: once
d_call: -
v_call: TRBV4-1
cdr3_nt: TGCGCCAGCAGCCAAGATCGTTCGGACACCTTGTCTTACAATGAGCAGTTCTTC
cdr3_aa: CASSQDRSDTLSYNEQFF

j_call: TRBJ2-5
clone_size: -
d_call: TRBD2
v_call: TRBV7-2
cdr3_nt: TGTGCCAGCAGCTTAGCGCGGGCGGGGGGAGGGGAGACCCAGTACTTC
cdr3_aa: CASSLARAGGGETQYF

j_call: TRBJ2-5
clone_size: -
d_call: -
v_call: TRBV7-6
cdr3_nt: TGTGCCAGCAGCTTAGGTATTGAGACCCAGTACTTC
cdr3_aa: CASSLGIETQYF

j_call: TRBJ2-6
clone_size: -
d_call: TRBD2
v_call: TRBV4-3
cdr3_nt: TGCGCCAGCAGCCAAGATCGGGGGGGGGCGGAAGGGGCCAACGTCCTGACTTTC
cdr3_aa: CASSQDRGGAEGANVLTF

j_call: TRBJ1-2
clone_size: few
d_call: TRBD1
v_call: TRBV6-5
cdr3_nt: TGTGCCAGCAGTTACCGACAGGGTGTAGATGGCTACACCTTC
cdr3_aa: CASSYRQGVDGYTF

j_call: TRBJ1-2
clone_size: -
d_call: TRBD1
v_call: TRBV5-6
cdr3_nt: TGTGCCAGCAGCCCGATCGTGGGGGGCGCGACAGGGAACTATGGCTACACCTTC
cdr3_aa: CASSPIVGGATGNYGYTF

j_call: TRBJ2-2
clone_size: once
d_call: -
v_call: TRBV12-5
cdr3_nt: TGTGCTAGTGGCCACCCGGAGGGGTCCGGGGAGCTGTTTTTT
cdr3_aa: CASGHPEGSGELFF

j_call: TRBJ1-4
clone_size: few
d_call: -
v_call: TRBV5-6
cdr3_nt: TGTGCCAGCAGCCCCGCGGGGGATGAAAAACTGTTTTTT
cdr3_aa: CASSPAGDEKLFF

j_call: TRBJ2-1
clone_size: -
d_call: TRBD2
v_call: TRBV12-5
cdr3_nt: TGTGCTAGTGGTTTCACGAGCGGGGGACTCAATGAGCAGTTCTTC
cdr3_aa: CASGFTSGGLNEQFF

j_call: TRBJ1-5
clone_size: -
d_call: -
v_call: TRBV19
cdr3_nt: TGTGCCAGTAGTGTAGGGACAAGGCCCCAGCATTTT
cdr3_aa: CASSVGTRPQHF

j_call: TRBJ1-6
clone_size: -
d_call: -
v_call: TRBV6-1
cdr3_nt: TGTGCCAGCAGTGAAAACAGCCTCACAGGTTCGAATTCACCCCTCCACTTT
cdr3_aa: CASSENSLTGSNSPLHF

j_call: TRBJ2-3
clone_size: -
d_call: -
v_call: TRBV6-5
cdr3_nt: TGTGCCAGCAGTTACTCGGGCGGGGCCTCAGATACGCAGTATTTT
cdr3_aa: CASSYSGGASDTQYF

j_call: TRBJ2-5
clone_size: -
d_call: TRBD2
v_call: TRBV6-5
cdr3_nt: TGTGCCACCTTTGGGCGGGGGGGGGAGACCCAGTACTTC
cdr3_aa: CATFGRGGETQYF

j_call: TRBJ2-3
clone_size: -
d_call: -
v_call: TRBV20-1
cdr3_nt: TGCAGTGCTGCGCTGACAGATACGCAGTATTTT
cdr3_aa: CSAALTDTQYF

j_call: TRBJ2-7
clone_size: -
d_call: -
v_call: TRBV5-1
cdr3_nt: TGCGCCAGCAGCCTGGGGTTCGCGGGGAAAAGCTCCTACGAGCAGTACTTC
cdr3_aa: CASSLGFAGKSSYEQYF

j_call: TRBJ2-3
clone_size: -
d_call: -
v_call: TRBV2
cdr3_nt: TGTGCCAGCAGCGGGGGGCCGGGCACAGATACGCAGTATTTT
cdr3_aa: CASSGGPGTDTQYF

j_call: TRBJ2-3
clone_size: -
d_call: TRBD2
v_call: TRBV5-6
cdr3_nt: TGTGCCAGCAGCTGGCGGGGGGTTACAGATACGCAGTATTTT
cdr3_aa: CASSWRGVTDTQYF

j_call: TRBJ1-4
clone_size: -
d_call: TRBD1
v_call: TRBV10-3
cdr3_nt: TGTGCCATCAGTGAGTCGACAGGGGGTGAAAAACTGTTTTTT
cdr3_aa: CAISESTGGEKLFF

j_call: TRBJ1-2
clone_size: -
d_call: -
v_call: TRBV15
cdr3_nt: TGTGCCACCGGTCGAGGACAGACCTATGGCTACACCTTC
cdr3_aa: CATGRGQTYGYTF

j_call: TRBJ2-1
clone_size: -
d_call: TRBD2
v_call: TRBV7-3
cdr3_nt: TGTGCCAGCAGCTTGGGAGGGTCCAATGAGCAGTTCTTC
cdr3_aa: CASSLGGSNEQFF